The clone carrying this T cell receptor (beta chain) was seen a handful of times. This sample was taken from a study of human T cells and chemical hapten exposure. TCRdb reprocessed the 5' RACE reads via MiXCR and lists one record per CDR3 protein. The sample lists approximately 80,000 distinct CDR3 sequences; about a sixth were seen once. CDR3 size: 13 residues. Germline values: CDR1 SQVTM, CDR2 ANQGSEA. Trimming shortened V by 3 bases and J by 2 bases, and 9 bases separated the two germline ends. The study extracted total RNA from unfractionated whole blood. The sequence came from a female donor in good health. The V and J genes are TRBV29-1 and TRBJ2-3; D is unresolved. CDR3 amino acids: CSVDRAPTDTQYF. The CDR3 coding sequence is TGCAGCGTTGATCGGGCCCCCACAGATACGCAGTATTTT.